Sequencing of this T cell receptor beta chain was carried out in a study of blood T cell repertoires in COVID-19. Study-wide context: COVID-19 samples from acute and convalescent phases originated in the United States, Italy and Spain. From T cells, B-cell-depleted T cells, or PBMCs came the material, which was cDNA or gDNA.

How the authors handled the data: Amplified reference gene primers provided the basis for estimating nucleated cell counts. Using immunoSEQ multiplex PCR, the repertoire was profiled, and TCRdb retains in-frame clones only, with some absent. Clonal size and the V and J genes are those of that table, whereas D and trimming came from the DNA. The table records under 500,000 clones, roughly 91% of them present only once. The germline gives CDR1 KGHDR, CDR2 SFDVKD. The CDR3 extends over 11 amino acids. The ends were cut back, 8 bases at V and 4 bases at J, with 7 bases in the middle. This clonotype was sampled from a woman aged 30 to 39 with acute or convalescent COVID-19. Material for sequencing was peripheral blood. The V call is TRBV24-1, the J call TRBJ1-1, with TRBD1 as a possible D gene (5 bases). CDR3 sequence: CATMGGTEAFF. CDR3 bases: TGTGCCACCATGGGGGGCACTGAAGCTTTCTTT.